The clone carrying this T cell receptor beta chain was recorded many times. Its antigen is unknown. The data were taken from a study of CD8 T cells in ankylosing spondylitis. Study results and limitations: Clones tied to disease were said to be significantly enriched in matched ankylosing spondylitis synovial fluid.

Preparation of TCR beta libraries was done by quantitative 5'-RACE with molecular barcodes. Each CDR3 protein is one row after TCRdb ran MiXCR on the 5' RACE reads. The sample has more than 95,000 distinct CDR3 sequences, roughly 8.3% seen once; the top ten hold roughly 9.9%. The CDR3 has 17 amino acids. CDR1 and CDR2 (germline): KGHSH, LQKENI. The germline V and J ends were trimmed by 4 bases and 0 bases, with 18 bases remaining between them. The sequencing sample was made of blood, either unsorted or a sorted T cell fraction (not recorded which). This TCR was recovered from a male donor with ankylosing spondylitis or in good health (not recorded which). The chain uses TRBV18 and TRBJ1-1; a weak D match, TRBD1 (6 bases). The CDR3 is CASSLYTRDTLNTEAFF. DNA for the CDR3: TGTGCCAGCTCACTCTACACCCGGGACACCTTGAACACTGAAGCTTTCTTT.